A selection of T cell receptor beta chains follows, all from one sample in a study of blood T cells in healthy people across ages. A single record per CDR3 protein comes from TCRdb applying MiXCR to the 5' RACE reads. The sample lists over 1,500,000 distinct CDR3 sequences; approximately 39% were seen once. Input material: blood. The receptors here all came from a human donor in good health. The CDR3 runs from the conserved cysteine through the conserved F or W. A D gene is named only where the DNA matches it firmly. A row's size may be missing; if present it is once, few, many or a size class.

TRBD1,.,TRBJ2-7,TRBV5-6,CASSLGLGQEPMTGEQYF,TGTGCCAGCAGCTTGGGGCTCGGACAGGAGCCGATGACAGGCGAGCAGTACTTC
.,few,TRBJ1-1,TRBV4-3,CASSQEPGGRFAFF,TGCGCCAGCAGCCAAGAGCCTGGCGGCAGGTTTGCTTTCTTT
.,.,TRBJ2-1,TRBV12-3/TRBV12-4,CASSSPNWNEQFF,TGTGCCAGCAGTTCACCCAATTGGAATGAGCAGTTCTTC
TRBD2,few,TRBJ2-3,TRBV4-1,CASSQGGSLSITDTQYF,TGCGCCAGCAGCCAGGGAGGGAGTTTGAGTATCACAGATACGCAGTATTTT
TRBD1,.,TRBJ2-7,TRBV5-1,CASSQGQVSYEQYF,TGCGCCAGCAGCCAGGGACAGGTCTCCTACGAGCAGTACTTC
TRBD2,.,TRBJ2-3,TRBV20-1,CSAGGDSKVADTQYF,TGCAGTGCTGGGGGGGACTCGAAGGTAGCAGATACGCAGTATTTT
TRBD2,.,TRBJ2-3,TRBV20-1,CSARPGLAVADTQYF,TGCAGTGCTAGACCAGGACTAGCGGTGGCAGATACGCAGTATTTT
.,.,TRBJ1-6,TRBV6-6,CASRPGSSPLHF,TGTGCCAGCAGGCCGGGGAGTTCACCCCTCCACTTT
.,few,TRBJ2-7,TRBV7-2,CASSSPYGEQYF,TGTGCCAGCAGCTCCCCATACGGCGAGCAGTACTTC
.,.,TRBJ1-2,TRBV3-1,CASSQEGTLYGYTF,TGTGCCAGCAGCCAAGAGGGGACCCTCTATGGCTACACCTTC
.,.,TRBJ2-7,TRBV29-1,CSVGQGIGEQYF,TGCAGCGTTGGTCAGGGGATTGGCGAGCAGTACTTC
.,few,TRBJ1-6,TRBV7-2,CASSLAVPNSPLHF,TGTGCCAGCAGCTTAGCGGTCCCAAATTCACCCCTCCACTTT
.,.,TRBJ2-7,TRBV20-1,CSARGHRGEQYF,TGCAGTGCTAGGGGACACCGTGGCGAGCAGTACTTC
.,once,TRBJ2-3,TRBV5-6,CASSIGSGDTQYF,TGTGCCAGCAGCATTGGGTCAGGGGATACGCAGTATTTT
.,.,TRBJ1-2,TRBV25-1,CASSGPSLGSYGYTF,TGTGCCAGCAGTGGCCCTTCCTTAGGGAGCTATGGCTACACCTTC
.,.,TRBJ1-5,TRBV12-3/TRBV12-4,CASSYDYRNQPQHF,TGTGCCAGCAGCTACGACTATCGCAACCAGCCCCAGCATTTT
TRBD2,.,TRBJ2-1,TRBV27,CASTNRGVGYNEQFF,TGTGCCAGCACCAATCGGGGGGTAGGCTACAATGAGCAGTTCTTC
.,.,TRBJ2-1,TRBV20-1,CSARAGTGRQFF,TGCAGTGCTAGAGCCGGAACCGGGAGGCAGTTCTTC
.,few,TRBJ2-5,TRBV6-2/TRBV6-3,CASTSRVAFKETQYF,TGTGCCAGCACTAGTCGAGTAGCGTTTAAAGAGACCCAGTACTTC
.,.,TRBJ1-6,TRBV13,CASSKADSPLHF,TGTGCCAGCAGCAAGGCTGATTCACCCCTCCACTTT
.,few,TRBJ1-2,TRBV11-2,CASNQAGEGGYTF,TGTGCCAGCAACCAAGCGGGGGAAGGAGGCTACACCTTC
.,.,TRBJ1-6,TRBV5-1,CASSPLGGTDNSPLHF,TGCGCCAGCAGCCCTTTAGGGGGGACCGATAATTCACCCCTCCACTTT
TRBD1,.,TRBJ1-1,TRBV6-1,CASIFQGVPEAFF,TGTGCCAGCATTTTCCAGGGGGTCCCTGAAGCTTTCTTT
.,.,TRBJ2-7,TRBV29-1,CSVNTGKGVGYEQYF,TGCAGCGTTAACACCGGAAAAGGGGTTGGGTACGAGCAGTACTTC
.,few,TRBJ2-3,TRBV7-9,CASSLVRPGEGGSQYF,TGTGCCAGCAGCTTAGTTCGTCCCGGGGAAGGAGGGTCGCAGTATTTT
.,.,TRBJ1-1,TRBV18,CASSPATVNTEAFF,TGTGCCAGCTCACCTGCGACGGTGAACACTGAAGCTTTCTTT
.,.,TRBJ2-1,TRBV18,CASSYPLDYTYEQFF,TGTGCCAGCAGTTATCCCTTGGACTACACCTATGAGCAGTTCTTC
.,few,TRBJ2-3,TRBV5-5,CASSLRATQDTRYF,TGTGCCAGCAGCTTGAGAGCTACTCAAGATACGCGGTATTTT
.,few,TRBJ2-5,TRBV7-2,CASSQAGFGETQYF,TGTGCCAGCAGCCAAGCGGGTTTTGGGGAGACCCAGTACTTC
.,.,TRBJ2-5,TRBV29-1,CSVEGVQGGEETQYF,TGCAGCGTTGAGGGGGTCCAGGGCGGAGAAGAGACCCAGTACTTC
TRBD1,many,TRBJ2-3,TRBV7-3,CASSLTGGRTDTQYF,TGTGCCAGCAGCTTGACAGGGGGCAGGACAGATACGCAGTATTTT
TRBD2,.,TRBJ2-7,TRBV27,CASSLSRVGGGEQYF,TGTGCCAGCAGTTTATCTAGGGTGGGGGGGGGAGAGCAGTACTTC
TRBD1,.,TRBJ2-5,TRBV7-2,CASSLVDTGVRNPYF,TGTGCCAGCAGCTTAGTGGATACAGGGGTCCGTAATCCGTACTTC
.,few,TRBJ2-1,TRBV29-1,CSVGSSSYNEQFF,TGCAGCGTTGGCTCCAGCTCCTACAATGAGCAGTTCTTC
.,.,TRBJ2-7,TRBV3-1,CAGSQVTRTYEQYF,TGTGCCGGCAGCCAAGTTACTCGCACCTACGAGCAGTACTTC
TRBD2,.,TRBJ2-1,TRBV19,CASTSLAGGGNEQFF,TGTGCCAGTACTTCACTAGCGGGGGGTGGCAATGAGCAGTTCTTC
TRBD2,.,TRBJ2-1,TRBV20-1,CSAGRTSGGPLNEQFF,TGCAGTGCTGGGCGGACTAGCGGGGGACCTCTCAATGAGCAGTTCTTC
TRBD1,.,TRBJ2-1,TRBV7-9,CASSNYRGLGIDEQFF,TGTGCCAGCAGCAACTACAGGGGGCTAGGTATTGATGAGCAGTTCTTC
.,many,TRBJ1-2,TRBV29-1,CSVESYGYTF,TGCAGCGTTGAGAGCTATGGCTACACCTTC
.,.,TRBJ2-5,TRBV7-9,CASSPWGGGETQYF,TGTGCCAGCAGCCCTTGGGGGGGCGGAGAGACCCAGTACTTC
TRBD2,.,TRBJ2-1,TRBV20-1,CSARVLAGDYNEQFF,TGCAGTGCAAGAGTCCTAGCGGGGGACTACAATGAGCAGTTCTTC
.,.,TRBJ2-5,TRBV20-1,CSVSNSVGTGQETQYF,TGCAGTGTTTCTAACTCCGTGGGGACGGGCCAAGAGACCCAGTACTTC
.,.,TRBJ2-7,TRBV6-2/TRBV6-3,CASSYTGSIYEQYF,TGTGCCAGCAGTTACACAGGGTCAATCTACGAGCAGTACTTC
TRBD1,.,TRBJ1-2,TRBV4-3,CASSHPGQKFYGYTF,TGCGCCAGCAGCCATCCGGGACAGAAGTTTTATGGCTACACCTTC
.,.,TRBJ1-1,TRBV27,CASRFGWRVTEAFF,TGTGCCAGCAGGTTTGGCTGGAGGGTGACTGAAGCTTTCTTT
TRBD2,.,TRBJ2-3,TRBV9,CARSFTGTSVTDTQYF,TGTGCCAGAAGCTTTACCGGGACTAGCGTCACAGATACGCAGTATTTT
.,few,TRBJ2-7,TRBV5-1,CASSPEPQGLLSYEQYF,TGCGCCAGCAGCCCCGAGCCACAGGGTCTTCTCTCCTACGAGCAGTACTTC
.,many,TRBJ2-5,TRBV7-2,CASSAGATRGETQYF,TGTGCCAGCAGCGCGGGGGCAACTCGGGGAGAGACCCAGTACTTC
.,.,TRBJ2-7,TRBV12-3/TRBV12-4,CASTAVMSEQYF,TGTGCCAGCACCGCAGTTATGTCCGAGCAGTACTTC
TRBD1,few,TRBJ2-7,TRBV7-9,CASSFFDRAYSYEQYF,TGTGCCAGCAGTTTCTTCGACAGGGCCTACTCCTACGAGCAGTACTTC
TRBD2,.,TRBJ2-7,TRBV6-2/TRBV6-3,CASSYSGTSLIYEQYF,TGTGCCAGCAGTTACTCCGGGACTAGTTTGATCTACGAGCAGTACTTC
.,few,TRBJ2-5,TRBV7-9,CASSYSGTPQETQYF,TGTGCCAGCAGCTACTCGGGGACGCCTCAAGAGACCCAGTACTTC
.,few,TRBJ2-1,TRBV2,CASSSLVGYNEQFF,TGTGCCAGCAGTAGTCTAGTAGGCTACAATGAGCAGTTCTTC
.,.,TRBJ2-4,TRBV28,CASSRGWGMAKNIQYF,TGTGCCAGCAGTCGCGGGTGGGGGATGGCCAAAAACATTCAGTACTTC
.,few,TRBJ2-7,TRBV7-9,CASSLTRTPTYEQYF,TGTGCCAGCAGCCTTACACGGACCCCAACCTACGAGCAGTACTTC
.,.,TRBJ2-1,TRBV7-9,CASSLIGLEQFF,TGTGCCAGCAGCTTAATAGGACTTGAGCAGTTCTTC
.,few,TRBJ2-3,TRBV25-1,CASSDPFPQDTQYF,TGTGCCAGCAGTGATCCGTTCCCTCAAGATACGCAGTATTTT
.,.,TRBJ1-6,TRBV7-2,CASTEGLRVGPLHF,TGTGCCAGCACCGAAGGACTCAGGGTGGGACCCCTCCACTTT
.,few,TRBJ1-6,TRBV4-2,CASSQVWDPNSPLHF,TGTGCCAGCAGCCAAGTTTGGGACCCCAATTCACCCCTCCACTTT